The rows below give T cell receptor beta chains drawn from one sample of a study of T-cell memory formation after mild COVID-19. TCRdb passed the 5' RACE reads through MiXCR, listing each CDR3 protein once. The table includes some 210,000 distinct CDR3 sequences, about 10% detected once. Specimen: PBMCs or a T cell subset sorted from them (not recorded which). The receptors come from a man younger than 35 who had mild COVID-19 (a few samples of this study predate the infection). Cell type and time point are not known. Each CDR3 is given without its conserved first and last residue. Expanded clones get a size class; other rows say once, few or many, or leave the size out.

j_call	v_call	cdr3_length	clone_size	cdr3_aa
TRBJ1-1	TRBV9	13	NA	ASSTGQGWDTEAF
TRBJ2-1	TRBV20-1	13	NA	SARLITGFYNEQF
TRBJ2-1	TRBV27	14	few	ASSLLGGAMYNEQF
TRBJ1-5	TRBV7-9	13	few	ASSLDGASNQPQH
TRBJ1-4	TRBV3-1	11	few	ASTRRENEKLF
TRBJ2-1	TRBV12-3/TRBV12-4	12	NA	ATLSGSAYNEQF
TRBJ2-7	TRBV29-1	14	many	SVQTGGTYPSDEQY
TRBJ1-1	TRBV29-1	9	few	RVDSNTEAF
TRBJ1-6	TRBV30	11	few	AWSVGRYSPLH
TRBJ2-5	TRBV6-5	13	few	ASSPPGGLRETQY
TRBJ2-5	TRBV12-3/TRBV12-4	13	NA	ASSEGGLAKETQY
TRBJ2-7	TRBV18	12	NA	ASSPVPRVHEQY
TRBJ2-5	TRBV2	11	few	ASSGSKQETQY
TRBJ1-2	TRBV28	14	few	ASSSFIGQVNYGYT
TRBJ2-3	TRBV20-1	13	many	SARDSGGRTDTQY
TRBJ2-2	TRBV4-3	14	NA	ASSQEGGLSTGELF
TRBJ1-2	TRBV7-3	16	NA	ASSLPPGFEGLDDGYT
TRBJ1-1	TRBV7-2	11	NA	ASSLGTGREAF
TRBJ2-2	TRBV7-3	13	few	ASSSPGRNTGELF
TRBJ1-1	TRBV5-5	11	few	ASRSARDGAAF
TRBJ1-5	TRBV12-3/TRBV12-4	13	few	ASSIGSARGQPQH
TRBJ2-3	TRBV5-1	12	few	ASSRGQGADTQY
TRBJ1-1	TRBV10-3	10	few	AISEIGGRAF
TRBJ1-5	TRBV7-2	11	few	ASSSEYTQPQH
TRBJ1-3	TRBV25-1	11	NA	ASTTGVGNAIY
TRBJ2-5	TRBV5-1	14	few	ASSLAPAGDLETQY
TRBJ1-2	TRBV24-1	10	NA	ATSDRNYGYT
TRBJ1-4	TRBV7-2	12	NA	ASSLVGQPEKLF
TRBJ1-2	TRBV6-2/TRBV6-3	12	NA	ASTWTGRNYGYT
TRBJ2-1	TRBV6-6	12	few	ASIRGGSYNEQF
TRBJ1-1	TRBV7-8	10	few	ASSLGQLEAF
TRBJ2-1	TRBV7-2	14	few	ASSSIRDRGRNEQF
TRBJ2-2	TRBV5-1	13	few	ASSLGTGRTGELF
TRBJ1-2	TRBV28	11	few	ASRSGQGYGYT
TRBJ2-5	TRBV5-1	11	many	ASNEGAEETQY
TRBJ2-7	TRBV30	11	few	AWSVSSPYEQY
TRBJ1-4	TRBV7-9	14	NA	ASSLAAVRVNEKLF
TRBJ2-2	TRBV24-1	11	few	ATRGTNTGELF
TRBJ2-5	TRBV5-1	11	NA	ASSLALGETQY
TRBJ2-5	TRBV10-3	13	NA	AISGIGGVEETQY
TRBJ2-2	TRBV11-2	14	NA	ASSLLAGPNTGELF
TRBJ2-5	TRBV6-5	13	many	ASSSQWSSAETQY
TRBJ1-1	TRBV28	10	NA	ASSSLQGGAF
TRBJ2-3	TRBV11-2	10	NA	ASRSIRDTQY
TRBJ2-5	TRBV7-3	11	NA	ASSLSRQETQY
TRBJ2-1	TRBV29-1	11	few	SVSGQAYNEQF
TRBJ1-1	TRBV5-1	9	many	ASSLDTEAF
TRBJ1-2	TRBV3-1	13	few	ASSDERFRNYGYT
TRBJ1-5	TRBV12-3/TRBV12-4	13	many	ASSLAVRVNQPQH
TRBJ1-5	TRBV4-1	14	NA	ASSIPGGMRNQPQH
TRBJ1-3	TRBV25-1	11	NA	ATRPGAGNTIY
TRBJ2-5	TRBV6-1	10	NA	ASSEASRTSY